The 19 T cell receptor beta chains below come from one sample, sequenced in a study of shared clonotypes between healthy human individuals (TCRdb year 2020). Receptors were amplified or captured by the immunoSEQ multiplex PCR assay. TCRdb holds this immuneACCESS table with in-frame rearrangements only. Some clones are missing; in checked studies, unresolved V genes explain under half, and the rest has no known cause. The sample yields some 630,000 clones; around 96% were counted once. Roughly 0.12% of the sample goes to the ten largest clones. For the CD8 naive samples, CD45RO-negative cells were positively selected for CCR7, yielding a CD45RA+CCR7+ population from which TemRA cells were excluded. The material sequenced was naive CD8+ T cells sorted from blood. The cell subset or site tag for this specimen amounts to: CD45RA+CCR7+. The receptors stem from a woman aged 25 to 39 in good health.

The genes are TRBV9 and TRBJ1-1; the D is unclear. The ends were cut back, 0 bases at V and 3 bases at J, with 6 bases in the middle. This CDR3 comprises 13 residues. Germline V CDR1 and CDR2: SGDLS, YYNGEE. CDR3 amino acids: CASSVGSDTEAFF. In nucleotides, the CDR3 is TGTGCCAGCAGCGTAGGGTCTGACACTGAAGCTTTCTTT.

The CDR3 nucleotides are TGTGCCAGCAGCTCCGGGACAGCTAACTATGGCTACACCTTC. This gives the protein CASSSGTANYGYTF. The V and J genes are TRBV13 and TRBJ1-2, with 7 nucleotides matching TRBD1. Germline CDR1 PRHDT, CDR2 FYEKMQ (reference sequence). The V segment lost 4 bases and the J segment 0 bases; nucleotides outside the gene matches: 2. CDR3 length: 14 residues.

In DNA, the CDR3 is TGTGCCAGCAGTTTAGTGGCGGGGGCGATCACAGATACGCAGTATTTT. Protein product: CASSLVAGAITDTQYF. The gene calls are TRBV27 and TRBJ2-3, with D tentatively TRBD2 (7 bases). Germline CDR1 and CDR2: MNHEY and SMNVEV (reference sequence). Trimming took off 2 bases at V and 2 bases at J, with 14 bases between the two ends. This CDR3 is 16 amino acids long.

The V and J genes are TRBV5-4 and TRBJ2-7, with TRBD2 matching 7 bases. Per the germline V gene, CDR1 is SGHNT and CDR2 is YYREEE (reference sequence). The CDR3 runs to 15 residues. Unmatched junction bases numbered 11, after V lost 1 base and J lost 7 bases. CDR3 nucleotide sequence: TGTGCCAGCAGCTTGTTTGGGGGGGTCACAGGAGAGCAGTACTTC. Protein sequence: CASSLFGGVTGEQYF.

J is TRBJ2-1 and V is TRBV28; 9 bases are shared with TRBD2. The CDR3 runs to 15 residues. Germline V gene data show CDR1 as MDHEN and CDR2 as SYDVKM. The V and J ends lost 4 bases and 2 bases, in that order; junction bases with no gene match: 3. The CDR3 bases are TGTGCCAGCAGTTACGGGACTAGCCCCTACAATGAGCAGTTCTTC. This sequence encodes CASSYGTSPYNEQFF.

V gene TRBV7-9 combines with J gene TRBJ2-5; D ambiguous. The CDR3 is 14 residues long. The germline V gene encodes CDR1 SEHNR and CDR2 FQNEAQ (reference sequence). Trimming left V 5 bases short and J 4 bases short, with 14 bases between. This CDR3 reads CASSPRMELETQYF. The CDR3 DNA reads as TGTGCCAGCAGCCCCCGGATGGAGTTAGAGACCCAGTACTTC.

This clone was seen once. This chain connects TRBV28 to TRBJ2-1; tentative D call: TRBD1 (5 bases). Germline values: CDR1 MDHEN, CDR2 SYDVKM. The length of the CDR3 is 12 residues. V was pared by 5 bases and J by 12 bases, with 14 bases between. The CDR3 DNA sequence: TGTGCCAGCAGTCACAAGTCCCAGGGGCAGTTCTTC. Translation gives CASSHKSQGQFF.

The V gene is TRBV27, the J gene TRBJ2-2; possibly TRBD2 for D (5 bases). This CDR3 spans 13 amino acids. Germline CDR1 and CDR2: MNHEY and SMNVEV (reference sequence). Trimming stripped 3 bases from V and 3 bases from J, with 5 bases between. In DNA form, the CDR3 reads TGTGCCAGCAGTTTGAGGGACACCGGGGAGCTGTTTTTT. It translates to CASSLRDTGELFF.

The chain recombines TRBV6-5 with TRBJ1-5; D is ambiguous. The CDR3 loop spans 12 amino acids. Germline V gives CDR1 MNHEY, CDR2 SVGAGI. Trimming took off 8 bases at V and 7 bases at J, with 12 bases between the two ends. CDR3 coding DNA: TGTGCCAGCGGTTGGGGAGGGCAGCCCCAGCATTTT. Its protein is CASGWGGQPQHF.

This sequence joins TRBV27 and TRBJ2-5; 7 bases line up with TRBD1. The J call is in doubt because the DNA end fits TRBJ2-7 better. This CDR3 region has 15 residues. Germline V gene lookup returns CDR1 MNHEY and CDR2 SMNVEV (reference sequence). The DNA of the CDR3 is TGTGCCAGCAGTCTTATACAGGGGAGAGGCGGCGAGCAGTACTTC. Its protein product is CASSLIQGRGGEQYF.

Remarks on this clone: This CDR3 is also generated by other DNA sequences in the sample. This chain links TRBV9 with TRBJ2-1; a weak D match, TRBD1 (6 bases). This CDR3 has 12 residues. V lost 0 bases, J lost 10 bases, and 8 bases lay in between. Germline assignment: CDR1 SGDLS and CDR2 YYNGEE. The CDR3 loop is CASSVEGGEQFF. In nucleotides, the CDR3 is TGTGCCAGCAGCGTAGAAGGGGGAGAGCAGTTCTTC.

The chain is built from TRBV5-4 and TRBJ2-7; 8 bases match TRBD1. Germline V gene lookup returns CDR1 SGHNT and CDR2 YYREEE (reference sequence). CDR3 length: 13 residues. V was pared by 5 bases and J by 6 bases, with 7 bases of the junction left unmatched. This CDR3 reads CASSWTGTSEQYF. In nucleotides, the CDR3 is TGTGCCAGCAGTTGGACAGGGACGAGCGAGCAGTACTTC.

The V gene is TRBV4-1, the J gene TRBJ2-7; TRBD2 matches 7 bases. This CDR3 region has 15 residues. Per the germline V gene, CDR1 is MGHRA and CDR2 is YSYEKL. V was clipped by 1 base and J by 2 bases; unmatched bases: 5. The chain's CDR3 is CASSQGLAVTYEQYF. The CDR3 bases are TGCGCCAGCAGCCAAGGGCTAGCGGTAACCTACGAGCAGTACTTC.

The chain couples TRBV5-4 to TRBJ1-1; D unclear. CDR3 size: 11 residues. Germline V gene data show CDR1 as SGHNT and CDR2 as YYREEE (reference sequence). Trimming removed 0 bases from V and 8 bases from J, with 5 bases in between. CDR3 protein: CASSLGQEAFF. The CDR3 DNA sequence: TGTGCCAGCAGCTTGGGGCAGGAAGCTTTCTTT.

The rearrangement joins TRBV4-1 to TRBJ1-5; tentative D call: TRBD1 (6 bases). CDR1 and CDR2 (germline): MGHRA, YSYEKL. The CDR3 sequence is 16 residues long. With 0 bases removed from V and 0 bases from J, the gap between germline ends came to 9 bases. The DNA for the CDR3 is TGCGCCAGCAGCCAAGATAAAGGGGGTAGCAATCAGCCCCAGCATTTT. As protein: CASSQDKGGSNQPQHF.

The chain employs TRBV29-1 and TRBJ1-1; 7 bases match TRBD1. This CDR3 contains 15 residues. V dropped 6 bases and J dropped 0; count of bases not matched to a gene: 10. Per germline, CDR1 SQVTM and CDR2 ANQGSEA. Here the CDR3 reads CSVEDRKGMNTEAFF. Written as DNA, the CDR3 is TGCAGCGTCGAGGACAGGAAGGGTATGAACACTGAAGCTTTCTTT.

This chain joins TRBV5-6 and TRBJ2-7; weak D call: TRBD1 (6 bases). Germline CDR1 reads SGHDT; CDR2 reads YYEEEE. This CDR3 region has 14 residues. Trimming shortened V by 4 bases and J by 5 bases, and 16 bases separated the two germline ends. The CDR3 bases are TGTGCCAGCAGCGAAGGACAGCTAAGGGACGAGCAGTACTTC. Amino acid sequence: CASSEGQLRDEQYF.

V usage is TRBV15 and J usage is TRBJ1-5; D remains unclear. The CDR3 totals 16 residues. Germline CDR1 LNHNV, CDR2 YYDKDF (reference sequence). Trimming left V 3 bases short and J 4 bases short, with 16 bases between. The CDR3 spells CATSSQSVWPNQPQHF. CDR3 sequence (DNA): TGTGCCACCAGCAGTCAGTCTGTTTGGCCTAATCAGCCCCAGCATTTT.

The gene calls are TRBV6-5 and TRBJ1-1; tentatively, D is TRBD1 (5 bases). This CDR3 comprises 12 residues. Germline-derived CDR1 and CDR2 are MNHEY and SVGAGI. V lost 8 bases to trimming and J lost 8 bases, with 15 bases between them. Here the CDR3 DNA reads TGTGCCAGCGGGGACCCGTATCGGGAAGCTTTCTTT. Translating it yields CASGDPYREAFF.